A single sample is the source of the 15 T cell receptor beta chains below, sequenced in a study of T cells after yellow fever vaccination. TCRdb analysed the 5' RACE reads with MiXCR anew, one entry per CDR3 protein. The table shows 400,000 or so distinct CDR3 sequences, with about 6.2% occurring only once. The source was PBMCs, collected 5 days after the yellow fever booster vaccination. The receptors originated from a man under 40 who received the YFV17D yellow fever vaccine.

This clonotype was recorded a few times. The gene calls are TRBV28 and TRBJ2-3; D not certain. Germline assignment: CDR1 MDHEN and CDR2 SYDVKM. Trimming stripped 5 bases from V and 3 bases from J, with 18 bases between. This CDR3 is 16 amino acids long. Here the CDR3 DNA reads TGTGCCAGCAGTCCCACGACCGTAATAGGTACAGATACGCAGTATTTT. Amino acid sequence: CASSPTTVIGTDTQYF.

This clonotype was recorded a few times. The chain recombines TRBV10-2 with TRBJ2-2, with D uncertain. The V and J ends lost 3 bases and 1 base respectively, with 6 bases between them. Germline assignment: CDR1 WSHSY and CDR2 SAAADI. The CDR3 is 14 residues long. The CDR3 DNA reads as TGCGCCAGCAGTGACACCATGAACACCGGGGAGCTGTTTTTT. It is translated as CASSDTMNTGELFF.

This clonotype turned up a few times. The gene calls are TRBV29-1 and TRBJ2-2; either TRBD1 or TRBD2 may fit D (5 bases each). Trimming pared 5 bases from V and 2 bases from J, leaving 12 bases between. This CDR3 region has 14 residues. In germline, CDR1 is SQVTM, CDR2 ANQGSEA. The CDR3 loop is CSVRGGYNTGELFF. The CDR3 nucleotides read TGCAGCGTTCGGGGCGGCTACAACACCGGGGAGCTGTTTTTT.

This clonotype has a handful of counts. V and J are TRBV18 and TRBJ2-1; a weak D match, TRBD1 (6 bases). Trimming took off 4 bases at V and 1 base at J, with 11 bases between the two ends. The length of the CDR3 is 15 residues. CDR1 and CDR2 from the germline V gene are KGHSH and LQKENI. The CDR3 here is CASSRQGHSYNEQFF. The CDR3 DNA is TGTGCCAGCTCACGGCAGGGGCATTCCTACAATGAGCAGTTCTTC.

V gene TRBV5-1 combines with J gene TRBJ2-1; D not resolved. The V gene lost 5 bases and the J gene lost 9 bases, with 18 bases spanning the gap. The CDR3 length is 14 residues. Germline V gives CDR1 SGHRS, CDR2 YFSETQ. The CDR3 here is CASRRPSEPFEQFF. CDR3 DNA sequence: TGCGCCAGCAGGCGGCCATCGGAGCCTTTTGAGCAGTTCTTC.

V is TRBV6-6 and J is TRBJ1-1; no reliable D call. Per the germline V gene, CDR1 is MNHNY and CDR2 is SVGAGI (reference sequence). The CDR3 sequence is 13 residues long. The V end lost 6 bases, the J end lost 10 bases, and 18 bases lay between the germline ends. The CDR3 loop reads CASRTEDANAAFF. CDR3 DNA sequence: TGTGCCAGCAGAACAGAAGACGCGAATGCAGCTTTCTTT.

The chain employs TRBV12-3 or TRBV12-4 and TRBJ2-1, with D perhaps matching TRBD1 (5 bases). Trimming shortened V by 7 bases and J by 9 bases, and 22 bases separated the two germline ends. CDR3 length: 15 residues. The CDR3 region has the DNA TGTGCCAGCACTCCGTCAGGCAGGGCAGACACTGAGCAGTTCTTC. Its protein is CASTPSGRADTEQFF.

Ten or more counts support this clonotype. The chain joins TRBV12-3 or TRBV12-4 to TRBJ2-5; no clear D. Trimming cost V 0 bases and J 4 bases, with 6 bases left between them. There are 13 residues in the CDR3. The CDR3 nucleotides are TGTGCCAGCAGTTTAGCGGAAGGAGAGACCCAGTACTTC. Translation gives CASSLAEGETQYF.

In this sample, this clonotype turned up many times. V usage is TRBV3-1 and J usage is TRBJ2-1; no reliable D call. V lost 1 base and J lost 3, with 7 bases in between. The CDR3 has 14 amino acids. Germline V CDR1 and CDR2: LGHDT, YNNKEL (reference sequence). DNA for the CDR3: TGTGCCAGCAGCCAAGTTGCTAGCTACAATGAGCAGTTCTTC. Amino acids: CASSQVASYNEQFF.

The chain carries TRBV5-1 and TRBJ1-2, with D possibly matching TRBD1 (5 bases). Trimming pared 4 bases from V and 4 bases from J, leaving 11 bases between. Per germline, CDR1 SGHRS and CDR2 YFSETQ. The CDR3 is 13 amino acids. The CDR3 is CASSQDSVYGYTF. The CDR3 bases are TGCGCCAGCAGCCAAGACAGCGTCTATGGCTACACCTTC.

The chain uses TRBV6-1 and TRBJ2-1; maybe TRBD2 (6 bases). This CDR3 has 14 residues. CDR1 and CDR2 (germline): MNHNS, SASEGT. The V end lost 8 bases, the J end lost 3 bases, and 14 bases lay between the germline ends. The CDR3 here is CASDPGLVYNEQFF. DNA for the CDR3: TGTGCCAGCGACCCGGGACTTGTCTACAATGAGCAGTTCTTC.

V gene TRBV6-2 or TRBV6-3 combines with J gene TRBJ2-7; 8 bases map to TRBD2. The germline V gene has CDR1 MNHEY and CDR2 SVGEGT. This CDR3 comprises 17 residues. V trimming: 6 bases; J trimming: 5 bases; junction bases outside the gene matches: 18. The CDR3 DNA sequence: TGTGCCAGCAGGCACACGAGGGCGGGAGGCCGTCGGGACGAGCAGTACTTC. This sequence encodes CASRHTRAGGRRDEQYF.

This clonotype appeared many times. The rearrangement links TRBV29-1 to TRBJ2-7, with 8 bases that match TRBD2. The CDR3 spans 15 residues. The ends lost 6 bases at V and 3 bases at J; junction bases unmatched: 13. The V gene's germline CDR1 is SQVTM and CDR2 ANQGSEA. As DNA, the CDR3 is TGCAGCGTCCGTATGGCCGGGACTAGAGTCTACGAGCAGTACTTC. Protein sequence: CSVRMAGTRVYEQYF.

The V call is TRBV5-1, the J call TRBJ2-3; tentative D call: TRBD1 (6 bases). Germline V gene lookup returns CDR1 SGHRS and CDR2 YFSETQ. V was cut by 3 bases and J by 6 bases, with 20 bases left in between. This CDR3 is 16 amino acids long. CDR3 nucleotide sequence: TGCGCCAGCAGCTCCCCTCGACAGGCAACAGGGGATACGCAGTATTTT. Its translation is CASSSPRQATGDTQYF. Based on the CDR3 plus reference TRBV5-1 and TRBJ2-3, the full variable domain is KAGVTQTPRYLIKTRGQQVTLSCSPISGHRSVSWYQQTPGQGLQFLFEYFSETQRNKGNFPGRFSGRQFSNSRSEMNVSTLELGDSALYLCASSSPRQATGDTQYFGPGTRLTVL.

A few counts support this clonotype. The gene calls are TRBV19 and TRBJ2-2, with D perhaps assigned TRBD1 or TRBD2 (5 bases each). Per germline, CDR1 LNHDA and CDR2 SQIVND (reference sequence). The germline V and J ends were trimmed by 10 bases and 1 base, with 28 bases remaining between them. The CDR3 has 19 amino acids. The CDR3 nucleotides read TGTGCCACCGGAACGGGTTACCGGGACGCATCTAAGAACACCGGGGAGCTGTTTTTT. This codes for CATGTGYRDASKNTGELFF.